The 4 T cell receptor beta chains below come from one sample, sequenced in a study of shared clonotypes between healthy human individuals (dated by TCRdb to about 2020). To prepare the library, the immunoSEQ multiplex PCR assay was applied. As stored in TCRdb, this immuneACCESS dataset retains in-frame rearrangements with V and J assigned. A fraction of the clones does not appear; measured against another copy, unresolved V genes explain less than half of the discrepancy, and the remainder lacks a known reason. Recorded for this sample are 2 million or so clones; 85% to 95% of them occurred a single time. Jointly, the top ten make up more than 0.95% of the sample. CD8 naive samples were obtained by positive selection for CCR7 among CD45RO-negative cells, yielding a CD45RA+CCR7+ population from which TemRA cells were excluded. Sequenced input: naive CD8+ T cells sorted from blood. This specimen's cell subset or site label, per the study, means: CD45RA+CCR7+. Source of these receptors: a man younger than 30 in good health.

The rearrangement links TRBV9 to TRBJ2-7, with TRBD2 as a possible D gene (6 bases). V lost 0 bases to trimming and J lost 0 bases, with 13 bases between them. The CDR3 contains 16 residues. Per germline, CDR1 SGDLS and CDR2 YYNGEE. CDR3 sequence (DNA): TGTGCCAGCAGCGTAGGAGGAGGGTCTCTCTCCTACGAGCAGTACTTC. It yields the protein CASSVGGGSLSYEQYF.

This rearrangement joins TRBV6-5 to TRBJ2-3; D uncertain. Trimming took 8 bases from V and 3 from J, leaving 12 bases between them. Germline CDR1 is MNHEY and CDR2 is SVGAGI. The CDR3 is 13 residues long. CDR3 in DNA: TGTGCCAGCCTCGGCGGCGAGACAGATACGCAGTATTTT. It translates to CASLGGETDTQYF.

CDR3 protein: CASSLDTANPPLHF. The CDR3 DNA is TGTGCCAGCAGCTTGGACACGGCCAATCCCCCCCTCCACTTT. The chain links TRBV13 to TRBJ1-6; TRBD1 is a possible D gene (5 bases). V was trimmed by 3 bases and J by 13 bases, leaving 16 bases between them. The length of the CDR3 is 14 residues. The germline gives CDR1 PRHDT, CDR2 FYEKMQ (reference sequence).

The V and J genes are TRBV7-6 and TRBJ2-7, with 10 bases identical to TRBD2. Trimming took 5 bases from V and 5 from J; bases not matched to a gene: 6. Germline CDR1 is SGHVS and CDR2 is FNYEAQ. This CDR3 spans 14 amino acids. CDR3 in DNA: TGTGCCAGCAGCCTACTAGCGGGGTCCCACGAGCAGTACTTC. It yields the protein CASSLLAGSHEQYF.